The entry below describes one T cell receptor beta chain. Germline loops: CDR1 LNHNV, CDR2 YYDKDF (reference sequence). V was pared by 1 base and J by 9 bases, with 6 bases of the junction left unmatched. CDR3 length equals 15 residues. This sample was taken from a study of Ad26.COV2.S vaccination and SARS-CoV-2 variants. The data were produced by immunoSEQ multiplex PCR, yet TCRdb's version contains in-frame clones alone and is incomplete. This sample has about 400,000 clones; about 91% occur once, and the top ten carry around 1.8%. Documented treatment: some 20 received Ad26.COV2.S at low or high dose, single or two shots; roughly 5 received placebo; per-sample allocation not given. Material that was analyzed had been drawn on day 63 after the first vaccine or placebo injection.

The chain recombines TRBV15 with TRBJ2-1; TRBD2 matches 10 bases. This specimen was peripheral blood, taken in a trial of Ad26.COV2.S vaccine versus placebo. This receptor was taken from a person aged 18 to 59 who received the Ad26.COV2.S COVID-19 vaccine or a placebo. CDR3 bases: TGTGCCACCAGCAGAGGGGCTAGCGGGAGCGGTGAGCAGTTCTTC. This encodes CATSRGASGSGEQFF.